The 6 T cell receptor beta chains given below trace back to one sample, sequenced in a study of identical twins. TCRdb ran MiXCR on the 5' RACE reads and lists one entry per CDR3 protein. Here the sample spans 500,000 to 600,000 distinct CDR3 sequences, less than 25% being singletons. These data also formed part of another study, on T cells expressing NK-cell markers.

Material for sequencing was CD4+ T cells sorted from blood. Receptors originate from a young woman in good health.

This clonotype was detected only a few times. The chain carries TRBV5-1 and TRBJ2-2; D may be TRBD1 (5 bases). CDR1 and CDR2 from the germline V gene are SGHRS and YFSETQ. The CDR3 is made up of 13 amino acids. Trimming pared 4 bases from V and 4 bases from J, leaving 8 bases between. Written as DNA, the CDR3 is TGCGCCAGCAGCACCCAGGGCACCGGGGAGCTGTTTTTT. This encodes CASSTQGTGELFF.

This clonotype was seen only a few times. The gene calls are TRBV3-1 and TRBJ2-1; a possible D gene is TRBD2 (6 bases). The germline V gene encodes CDR1 LGHDT and CDR2 YNNKEL (reference sequence). The CDR3 loop spans 15 amino acids. Trimming removed 5 bases from V and 6 bases from J, with 17 bases in between. In nucleotides, the CDR3 is TGTGCCAGCAGCTTTCGAGTCGGGAGTTCCAATGAGCAGTTCTTC. Amino acid sequence: CASSFRVGSSNEQFF.

The genes are TRBV9 and TRBJ2-3; possible D gene TRBD2, 5 bases. CDR3 length equals 15 residues. From germline, CDR1 is SGDLS and CDR2 YYNGEE. The V end was cut by 2 bases, the J end by 1 base, with 11 bases between. CDR3: CASSVLARGTDTQYF. The CDR3 DNA is TGTGCCAGCAGCGTTCTAGCACGGGGCACAGATACGCAGTATTTT.

Many counts were recorded for this clonotype. The rearrangement joins TRBV7-9 to TRBJ2-6; D uncertain. The germline V gene has CDR1 SEHNR and CDR2 FQNEAQ (reference sequence). This CDR3 is 14 amino acids long. V lost 1 base to trimming and J lost 3 bases, with 4 bases between them. In nucleotides, the CDR3 is TGTGCCAGCAGCTTAGTTTATGGGGCCAACGTCCTGACTTTC. Encoded protein: CASSLVYGANVLTF.

V usage is TRBV20-1 and J usage is TRBJ2-1; 8 bases are shared with TRBD2. This CDR3 is built from 17 residues. With 3 bases clipped from V and 0 bases from J, the junction kept 10 bases outside the gene matches. Looked up from germline, CDR1 is DFQATT and CDR2 is SNEGSKA (reference sequence). CDR3 coding DNA: TGCAGTGCTAGTTTTTGGGGCGGGGGGAGCTCCTACAATGAGCAGTTCTTC. This sequence encodes CSASFWGGGSSYNEQFF.

The sample holds a few counts of this clonotype. The chain is built from TRBV12-3 or TRBV12-4 and TRBJ2-2; D is possibly TRBD1 (5 bases). V was cut by 6 bases and J by 4 bases, with 15 bases left in between. CDR3 length equals 15 residues. The CDR3, as DNA: TGTGCCAGCAGACTCAGGGATCCAGGCACCGGGGAGCTGTTTTTT. It translates to CASRLRDPGTGELFF.